This T cell receptor beta chain is drawn from a study of T-cell reconstitution after alpha-beta-depleted transplantation in children. The CDR3 totals 17 residues. Germline CDR1 LGHNA, CDR2 YSLEER. V lost 3 bases and J 1 base, leaving 18 bases between the germline ends. Unique molecular identifiers were incorporated when the TCRbeta library was constructed. TCRdb independently ran MiXCR on the PCR reads; one entry per CDR3 protein. In the table there are about 72,000 distinct CDR3 sequences, just under 7.5% of which are singletons. This clonotype was counted ten times or more. The source of this sequence is a human donor who donated a stem cell graft to a child with acute lymphoblastic leukemia. Sequences were derived from PBMCs from the stem cell graft donor, sampled from the stem cell graft. The chain has TRBV4-3 and TRBJ1-1; no clear D gene. The CDR3 region is CASSHMIGRISNTEAFF. Written as DNA, the CDR3 is TGCGCCAGCAGCCATATGATCGGACGGATATCGAACACTGAAGCTTTCTTT.